This record concerns one T cell receptor beta chain sequence. Its target is unknown. Germline V CDR1 and CDR2: LNHDA, SQIVND (reference sequence). This CDR3 is built from 15 residues. V was clipped by 7 bases and J by 9 bases; unmatched bases: 8. 5'RACE template switching added a universal primer site and UMIs to TCR cDNA. TCRdb fed the 5' RACE reads into MiXCR, producing one record per CDR3 protein. The data show approximately 550,000 distinct CDR3 sequences, 13% seen once. This specimen comes from a study of T cells after yellow fever vaccination. Findings and caveats of the study: Among primary-vaccination clones, most reappeared after the booster, at just under 98% for CD4 and around 91% for CD8. Some clonotypes were seen in both the CD4 and the CD8 compartments. These made up a small share and likely arose from convergent recombination. Secondary responses were weaker yet peaked faster, day 5 versus 15.

Sequencing was performed on PBMCs, taken on the day of the yellow fever booster vaccination. V usage is TRBV19 and J usage is TRBJ2-1, with 14 positions matching TRBD2. This clonotype originated in a man aged 25 to 40 who received the YFV17D yellow fever vaccine. CDR3 region: CASTQGLAGVGEQFF. The DNA of the CDR3 is TGTGCCAGTACCCAGGGACTAGCGGGAGTTGGTGAGCAGTTCTTC.